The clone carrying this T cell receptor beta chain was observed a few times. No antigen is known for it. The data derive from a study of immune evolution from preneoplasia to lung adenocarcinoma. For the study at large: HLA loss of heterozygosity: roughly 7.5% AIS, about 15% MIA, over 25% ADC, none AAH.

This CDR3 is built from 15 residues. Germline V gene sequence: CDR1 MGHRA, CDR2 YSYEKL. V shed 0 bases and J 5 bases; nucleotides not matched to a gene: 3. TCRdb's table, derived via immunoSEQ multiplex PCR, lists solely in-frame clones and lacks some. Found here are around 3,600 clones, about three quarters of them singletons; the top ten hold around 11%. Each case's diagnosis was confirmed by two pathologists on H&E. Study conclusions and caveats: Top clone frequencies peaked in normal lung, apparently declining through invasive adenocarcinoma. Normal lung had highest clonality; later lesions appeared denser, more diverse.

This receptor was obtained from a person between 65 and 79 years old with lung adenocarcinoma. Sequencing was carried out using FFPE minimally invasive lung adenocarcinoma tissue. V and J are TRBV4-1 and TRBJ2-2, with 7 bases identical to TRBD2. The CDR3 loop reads CASSQEGGRTGELFF. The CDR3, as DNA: TGCGCCAGCAGCCAAGAGGGAGGGAGGACCGGGGAGCTGTTTTTT.